The T cell receptor (beta chain) described here comes from a study of T-cell memory formation after mild COVID-19. Overall study: TCR clustering was largely donor specific.

Findings of the study overall: Cross-reactive memory seemingly joined, as some responding clones were found in pre-infection memory.

This clonotype appeared a few times. Its antigen is undetermined. The V gene's germline CDR1 is SGHTA and CDR2 FQGNSA. The V gene lost 5 bases and the J gene lost 8 bases, with 12 bases spanning the gap. This CDR3 contains 12 residues. TCRdb fed the 5' RACE reads into MiXCR, producing one record per CDR3 protein. This sample has hundreds of thousands of distinct CDR3 sequences, with more than 20% found just once. The specimen was PBMCs or a T cell subset sorted from them (not recorded which). The source of this sequence is an adult woman who had mild COVID-19 (a few samples of this study predate the infection). Cell type and time point are not known. The chain uses TRBV7-2 and TRBJ1-2; D is unresolved. The CDR3 bases are TGTGCCAGCAGCCCCCCGACAAGGGGCTACACCTTC. This codes for CASSPPTRGYTF.